These 10 T cell receptor beta chains were sequenced from one sample in a study of shared clonotypes between healthy human individuals. Sequencing was performed with immunoSEQ multiplex PCR; in TCRdb, only in-frame clones are kept and a portion is missing. The table shows over a million clones, with approximately 96% occurring only once. Specimen: naive CD4+ T cells sorted from blood. Subset here: CD45RA+ positively selected. The receptors come from a man younger than 40 in good health.

J is TRBJ2-1 and V is TRBV10-3; 8 bases fit TRBD1. The CDR3 covers 13 residues. Trimming took 8 bases from V and 4 from J; bases not matched to a gene: 4. Per germline, CDR1 ENHRY and CDR2 SYGVKD. CDR3 region: CAIGQGGYNEQFF. The CDR3 nucleotides are TGTGCCATCGGACAGGGTGGATACAATGAGCAGTTCTTC.

This clone occurred once. This sequence joins TRBV7-6 and TRBJ2-3; D is perhaps TRBD1 (5 bases). CDR1 and CDR2 (germline): SGHVS, FNYEAQ. The CDR3 runs to 16 residues. V gave up 5 bases and J gave up 0 bases, with 15 bases separating them. CDR3 protein: CASSPKTVSSTDTQYF. CDR3 nucleotides: TGTGCCAGCAGCCCTAAGACAGTCTCTAGCACAGATACGCAGTATTTT.

The rearrangement joins TRBV20-1 to TRBJ2-7; D uncertain. The germline V and J ends were trimmed by 5 bases and 6 bases, with 11 bases remaining between them. The CDR3 is made up of 11 amino acids. Germline CDR1 DFQATT, CDR2 SNEGSKA (reference sequence). The CDR3 spells CSAWVSSEQYF. As DNA, the CDR3 is TGCAGTGCTTGGGTCTCGAGCGAGCAGTACTTC.

This chain connects TRBV7-9 to TRBJ2-3; 11 bases align to TRBD2. V was pared by 6 bases and J by 0 bases, with 14 bases of the junction left unmatched. The CDR3 loop spans 19 amino acids. CDR1 is SEHNR, CDR2 FQNEAQ, per germline (reference sequence). The CDR3 reads CASSAGGLAGPRSTDTQYF. The CDR3 coding sequence is TGTGCCAGCAGTGCCGGAGGACTAGCGGGCCCTAGAAGCACAGATACGCAGTATTTT.

The chain joins TRBV5-5 to TRBJ2-7, with 11 bases aligning to TRBD2. Germline values: CDR1 SGHKS, CDR2 YYEKEE (reference sequence). CDR3 length: 15 amino acids. After removal of 4 bases from V and 2 bases from J, the junction contained 5 bases not matched to a gene. The CDR3 loop reads CASSRGTSGPYEQYF. CDR3 DNA: TGTGCCAGCAGCCGAGGGACTAGCGGTCCCTACGAGCAGTACTTC.

The CDR3 is CASNPGQGATDTQYF. In nucleotides, the CDR3 is TGTGCCAGCAACCCGGGACAGGGGGCCACAGATACGCAGTATTTT. The chain combines TRBV5-4 with TRBJ2-3; 12 bases map to TRBD1. Germline values: CDR1 SGHNT, CDR2 YYREEE (reference sequence). V shed 6 bases and J 2 bases; nucleotides not matched to a gene: 4. CDR3 length equals 15 residues.

The chain combines TRBV4-3 with TRBJ1-1; no clear D gene. Trimming took 0 bases from V and 3 from J, leaving 23 bases between them. Germline V lookup: CDR1 LGHNA, CDR2 YSLEER. The CDR3 is 19 amino acids. The CDR3 region has the DNA TGCGCCAGCAGCCAAGACCCCCCGAGGGCCGGACCCTCTCACACTGAAGCTTTCTTT. Its protein product is CASSQDPPRAGPSHTEAFF.

The chain recombines TRBV5-1 with TRBJ2-7, with D possibly being TRBD1 (5 bases). The V end was cut by 1 base, the J end by 3 bases, with 14 bases between. The CDR3 has 15 amino acids. Looked up from germline, CDR1 is SGHRS and CDR2 is YFSETQ. The CDR3 loop reads CASSLTLDRDYEQYF. In nucleotides, the CDR3 is TGCGCCAGCAGCTTGACCCTCGACAGAGACTACGAGCAGTACTTC.

The J gene is TRBJ2-7, the V gene TRBV7-2; D assignment may be TRBD1 or TRBD2 (7 bases each). V lost 5 bases to trimming and J lost 6 bases, with 17 bases between them. The CDR3 spans 14 residues. The germline gives CDR1 SGHTA, CDR2 FQGNSA. The CDR3 DNA follows: TGTGCCAGCAGCACCCAGGGGGGAGGGGGCGAGCAGTACTTC. It is translated as CASSTQGGGGEQYF.

This rearrangement joins TRBV13 to TRBJ2-5; D is undetermined. The CDR3 sequence is 11 residues long. Germline-derived CDR1 and CDR2 are PRHDT and FYEKMQ (reference sequence). Trimming removed 4 bases at V and 5 bases at J, with 5 bases between. Here the CDR3 reads CASSSRETQYF. The CDR3 region has the DNA TGTGCCAGCAGCTCAAGGGAGACCCAGTACTTC.